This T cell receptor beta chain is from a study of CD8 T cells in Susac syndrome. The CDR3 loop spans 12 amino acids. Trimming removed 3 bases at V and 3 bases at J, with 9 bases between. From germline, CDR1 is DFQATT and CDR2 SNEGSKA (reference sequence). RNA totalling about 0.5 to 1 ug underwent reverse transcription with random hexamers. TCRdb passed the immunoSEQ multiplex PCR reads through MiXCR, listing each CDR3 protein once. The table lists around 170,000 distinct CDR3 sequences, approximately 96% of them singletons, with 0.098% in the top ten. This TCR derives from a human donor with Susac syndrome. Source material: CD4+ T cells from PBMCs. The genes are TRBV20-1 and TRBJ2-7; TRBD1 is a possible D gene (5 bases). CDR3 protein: CSARTAYYEQYF. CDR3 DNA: TGCAGTGCTAGGACAGCATACTACGAGCAGTACTTC.